The 18 T cell receptor beta chains listed next were all sequenced from one sample in a study of radiotherapy plus CTLA-4 blockade in lung cancer. Assay: immunoSEQ multiplex PCR; the TCRdb copy retains only in-frame clones and omits some. The data contain 50,000 to 65,000 clones, roughly 80% of them singletons. The sample here was peripheral blood, taken from a patient treated with radiotherapy plus ipilimumab. Receptors were obtained from a human donor with non-small cell lung cancer who had a complete response to radiotherapy plus ipilimumab.

The chain uses TRBV11-2 and TRBJ1-1, with D perhaps matching TRBD1 (6 bases). CDR3 size: 17 residues. Germline V gene sequence: CDR1 SGHAT, CDR2 FQNNGV. The V end lost 5 bases, the J end lost 0 bases, and 19 bases lay between the germline ends. CDR3 protein: CASSPGQYLAMNTEAFF. In DNA, the CDR3 is TGTGCCAGCAGCCCAGGACAGTACCTTGCCATGAACACTGAAGCTTTCTTT.

The chain combines TRBV5-1 with TRBJ2-2; TRBD2 aligns across 10 bases. Germline CDR1 and CDR2: SGHRS and YFSETQ. With 5 bases clipped from V and 1 base from J, the junction kept 2 bases outside the gene matches. The CDR3 totals 15 residues. CDR3 protein: CASRVAGGNTGELFF. CDR3 DNA: TGCGCCAGCAGAGTAGCGGGGGGGAACACCGGGGAGCTGTTTTTT.

The chain links TRBV28 to TRBJ2-3; D ambiguous. Germline V lookup: CDR1 MDHEN, CDR2 SYDVKM. Trimming left V 6 bases short and J 5 bases short, with 9 bases between. CDR3 size: 12 residues. The CDR3 nucleotides are TGTGCCAGCAGCGCCCTAGTAGATACGCAGTATTTT. It encodes CASSALVDTQYF.

The chain has TRBV27 and TRBJ1-5, with 8 bases fitting TRBD1. The CDR3 extends over 19 amino acids. Germline V gene data show CDR1 as MNHEY and CDR2 as SMNVEV (reference sequence). V lost 4 bases, J lost 3 bases, and 17 bases stayed unmatched. This CDR3 reads CASSSTGFFRRGLNQPQHF. In DNA, the CDR3 is TGTGCCAGCAGTTCCACCGGATTTTTTCGCAGGGGGCTCAATCAGCCCCAGCATTTT.

The rearrangement joins TRBV6-5 to TRBJ1-3, with 10 nucleotides matching TRBD1. V shed 0 bases, J shed 8 bases, and the junction held 7 bases outside the gene matches. This CDR3 is built from 16 residues. Germline CDR1 is MNHEY and CDR2 is SVGAGI. This chain's CDR3 is CASSYSFRDRGDTIYF. The CDR3 coding sequence is TGTGCCAGCAGTTACTCGTTCCGGGACAGGGGAGACACCATATATTTT.

The genes are TRBV11-2 and TRBJ1-2, with D unclear. V lost 1 base to trimming and J lost 8 bases, with 17 bases between them. CDR1 and CDR2 from the germline V gene are SGHAT and FQNNGV. The CDR3 totals 15 residues. CDR3: CASSLVASTGGGYTF. The CDR3 DNA is TGTGCCAGCAGCTTAGTGGCTTCGACCGGAGGAGGCTACACCTTC.

This chain joins TRBV9 and TRBJ2-2; perhaps TRBD1 as D (6 bases). Trimming shortened V by 3 bases and J by 9 bases, and 9 bases separated the two germline ends. The CDR3 spans 12 residues. Germline values: CDR1 SGDLS, CDR2 YYNGEE. This chain's CDR3 is CASSGGQWELFF. The CDR3 DNA is TGTGCCAGCAGCGGAGGACAGTGGGAGCTGTTTTTT.

Remarks on this clone: The same CDR3 arises from other DNA sequences in this sample as well. The genes are TRBV2 and TRBJ1-1; D gene uncertain. Trimming took off 4 bases at V and 1 base at J, with 7 bases between the two ends. The CDR3 sequence is 13 residues long. The V gene's germline CDR1 is SNHLY and CDR2 FYNNEI. In DNA form, the CDR3 reads TGTGCCAGCAGTGGAAGACAGAACACTGAAGCTTTCTTT. This codes for CASSGRQNTEAFF.

This rearrangement joins TRBV10-3 to TRBJ1-3; D perhaps matches TRBD1 (5 bases). The germline V and J ends were trimmed by 2 bases and 0 bases, with 8 bases remaining between them. This CDR3 is 15 amino acids long. Germline lookup yields CDR1 ENHRY and CDR2 SYGVKD. The CDR3: CAISERRDSGNTIYF. CDR3 in DNA: TGTGCCATCAGTGAGCGCAGGGACTCTGGAAACACCATATATTTT.

The gene calls are TRBV5-1 and TRBJ2-5, with a tentative D call TRBD1 (6 bases). V was trimmed by 3 bases and J by 4 bases, leaving 13 bases between them. Germline assignment: CDR1 SGHRS and CDR2 YFSETQ. The CDR3 has 14 residues. Here the CDR3 DNA reads TGCGCCAGCAGCTCACCCTCAGGGGCAGAGACCCAGTACTTC. Amino acid sequence: CASSSPSGAETQYF.

The chain employs TRBV27 and TRBJ1-1; D gene unclear. The germline V and J ends were trimmed by 3 bases and 5 bases, with 10 bases remaining between them. There are 13 residues in the CDR3. Germline V lookup: CDR1 MNHEY, CDR2 SMNVEV (reference sequence). The CDR3, as DNA: TGTGCCAGCAGTTTCAGCCCCGGGACTGAAGCTTTCTTT. Translated, it gives CASSFSPGTEAFF.

The chain couples TRBV6-1 to TRBJ1-2, with a tentative D call TRBD1 (5 bases). The germline V and J ends were trimmed by 7 bases and 2 bases, with 11 bases remaining between them. The CDR3 extends over 13 amino acids. Germline V gene sequence: CDR1 MNHNS, CDR2 SASEGT. The CDR3: CASTRGGNYGYTF. In nucleotides, the CDR3 is TGTGCCAGCACCCGGGGGGGGAACTATGGCTACACCTTC.

This sequence joins TRBV9 and TRBJ1-1; D possibly corresponds to TRBD1 (5 bases). CDR3 length: 14 amino acids. V was shortened by 0 bases and J by 5 bases, with 11 bases between the two germline ends. Looked up from germline, CDR1 is SGDLS and CDR2 is YYNGEE. CDR3 in DNA: TGTGCCAGCAGCGTAGATCAGGGTCGGACTGAAGCTTTCTTT. Translation: CASSVDQGRTEAFF.

The rearrangement joins TRBV5-6 to TRBJ2-3; 7 bases fit TRBD2. Germline CDR1 is SGHDT and CDR2 is YYEEEE. Losses at the gene ends were 4 bases for V and 3 bases for J; bases not matched to a gene: 5. This CDR3 spans 14 amino acids. CDR3 amino acids: CASSLPGGTDTQYF. The CDR3 DNA reads TGTGCCAGCAGCCTACCGGGGGGAACAGATACGCAGTATTTT.

The rearrangement joins TRBV27 to TRBJ2-1; 7 bases fit TRBD1. This CDR3 has 18 amino acids. J lost 4 bases, V lost 6 bases, and 18 bases had no gene match. Per the germline V gene, CDR1 is MNHEY and CDR2 is SMNVEV (reference sequence). The CDR3 loop is CASRTGTDSISSYNEQFF. The CDR3 DNA reads TGTGCCAGCAGGACCGGGACAGACTCGATTAGCTCATACAATGAGCAGTTCTTC.

The rearrangement links TRBV10-1 to TRBJ2-1, with 13 bases identical to TRBD2. Germline V gene lookup returns CDR1 WNHNN and CDR2 SYGVQD (reference sequence). Germline trimming cut 4 bases from V and 7 bases from J; bases unmatched to any gene: 4. The CDR3 runs to 15 residues. The CDR3 reads CASSGTSGSWNEQFF. In nucleotides, the CDR3 is TGCGCCAGCAGTGGGACTAGCGGGAGTTGGAATGAGCAGTTCTTC.

J is TRBJ2-2 and V is TRBV19; no reliable D call. Germline V gene sequence: CDR1 LNHDA, CDR2 SQIVND (reference sequence). V was shortened by 2 bases and J by 4 bases, with 14 bases between the two germline ends. This CDR3 contains 16 residues. The CDR3 coding sequence is TGTGCCAGTAGTATAATCCTCTTCGGTGGCACCGGGGAGCTGTTTTTT. Amino acids: CASSIILFGGTGELFF.

The rearrangement uses TRBV11-2 and TRBJ2-1; the match to TRBD2 covers 10 bases. In germline, CDR1 is SGHAT, CDR2 FQNNGV. J gave up 7 bases and V 0 bases, and 6 bases lay outside the gene matches. The CDR3 covers 16 residues. The CDR3: CASSLDPAGGSNEQFF. CDR3 nucleotide sequence: TGTGCCAGCAGCTTAGATCCAGCGGGGGGGAGTAATGAGCAGTTCTTC. Full variable domain (remainder filled in from reference TRBV11-2 and TRBJ2-1): EAGVAQSPRYKIIEKRQSVAFWCNPISGHATLYWYQQILGQGPKLLIQFQNNGVVDDSQLPKDRFSAERLKGVDSTLKIQPAKLEDSAVYLCASSLDPAGGSNEQFFGPGTRLTVL.